This TCR beta chain is drawn from a study of CD8 T cell repertoires and HIV-1 epitope variants (dated by TCRdb to the early 2020s). Some background on the complete study: T cells were stimulated in separate culture wells with each of twenty-five peptides representing autologous and known Gag and Nef epitope variants. Running each culture condition in triplicate, except for one peptide done in duplicate, gave a total of roughly 83 T cell cultures. A CMV, EBV and flu peptide pool, the Ebola AY9 epitope as negative control, and a no-peptide well were included as control conditions. T cells were enriched with the EasySep Human T Cell Enrichment Kit and co-cultured with equal numbers of autologous T cell-negative cells as antigen-presenting cells. For approximately 11 days the cultures were kept in IMDM with gentamicin, and on days 3 and 7 half of the media was changed with IL-2, IL-7 and IL-15 added. Three Gag epitope families and Nef HW9 and YT9 were included among the tested epitopes. An aliquot of 1M T cells was saved as an uncultured baseline condition, separate from the approximately 80 T cell cultures.

Sequencing of TCR beta CDR3 regions was performed at survey depth on the immunoSEQ platform. The QIAamp DNA micro kit was used to extract genomic DNA from every cultured and uncultured CD8+ T cell population. Regarding the original processing steps: Samples with fewer than 5,000 productive reads were excluded, which removed about 6.5% of the roughly 80 HIV peptide-stimulated cultures. A MANAFEST web app trimmed sequences to CDR3 and removed nonproductive sequences, CDR3s under 5 amino acids, and those not starting C or ending F/W. For a clonotype to count as antigen-specific, the clonotype had to expand relative to the no-peptide control in at least 2 of 3 replicates at FDR 0.01, and only within one epitope family. A frequency at least fivefold higher than in wells stimulated with peptides from other epitope families was additionally required for specific clonotypes. Imported from immuneACCESS, the table was reduced by TCRdb to in-frame sequences with V and J called. These copies leave out some clones; in studies compared against another copy, an unresolved V gene accounts for under half, and the cause of the remainder is not known. V, J and clone size reflect that table, while D and trimming were determined from the DNA. For this sample the table gives around 5,700 clones, of which about two thirds were detected only once. Roughly 45% of the sample comes from the top ten.

The EasySep Human CD8+ T Cell Enrichment Kit was used on day 10 to isolate CD8+ T cells from every culture. A remark on this clone: The specificity of this receptor is unknown. No much larger clone is present one base from it, and per-base qualities are unavailable.

Results the study describes overall, beyond this receptor: The assay identified only TCR beta chains and indicated proliferation in response to antigen, without indicating T cell function or cytokine profile. Roughly 5 clonotypes recognized the Nef KF9 family and one clonotype recognized the HW9 family, while no responses to the TAALDMSHF plasma variant were seen. Roughly ten antigen-specific TCR beta clonotypes were identified, and roughly six of them appeared cross-reactive for autologous or known escape epitope variants.

This receptor was obtained from a male donor with HIV. The specimen was cultured CD8+ T cells derived from PBMCs.

The base sequence is TGTGCCAGCAGACCGGACGGCGGTTTGACCCAGTACTTC. This codes for CASRPDGGLTQYF. This chain joins TRBV6-1 to TRBJ2-5; the D gene identity is not certain. Trimming at the junction amounts to 6 bases on V and 7 bases on J, and the germline ends lie 15 bases apart. Reading from cysteine to phenylalanine, the CDR3 counts 13 amino acids. The kept DNA is CDR3 alone, 39 bases in frame from the first base. Looking up the germline V gene yields CDR1 MNHNS and CDR2 SASEGT.